This T cell receptor (beta chain) was identified in a study of PD-L1 blockade in urothelial cancer. Background on the study: Patients had been given 0 to 3 earlier chemotherapy regimens. Peripheral blood specimens exhibited a median yield of 141,255 T cells. Regarding the study as a whole: Better progression-free and overall survival followed lower pretreatment blood clonality.

Of note for this clone: The antigen is undetermined.

Time point noted: peripheral blood 6 weeks after treatment start. Generated by immunoSEQ multiplex PCR, the TCRdb table keeps only in-frame clones and is missing some. The top ten clones hold more than 1.5% of a sample with under 150,000 clones, 80% to 90% of them seen once. J gave up 0 bases and V 5 bases, and 6 bases lay outside the gene matches. This CDR3 region has 15 residues. Germline V gives CDR1 SGHTA, CDR2 FQGNSA. The receptor was isolated from a man aged 60-69 years with urothelial cancer. The chain combines TRBV7-2 with TRBJ2-7, with 8 bases that match TRBD1. The sequencing used PBMCs, collected around atezolizumab (anti-PD-L1) treatment. This CDR3 reads CASSGRDRPSYEQYF. Here the CDR3 DNA reads TGTGCCAGCAGCGGGCGGGACAGGCCCTCCTACGAGCAGTACTTC.